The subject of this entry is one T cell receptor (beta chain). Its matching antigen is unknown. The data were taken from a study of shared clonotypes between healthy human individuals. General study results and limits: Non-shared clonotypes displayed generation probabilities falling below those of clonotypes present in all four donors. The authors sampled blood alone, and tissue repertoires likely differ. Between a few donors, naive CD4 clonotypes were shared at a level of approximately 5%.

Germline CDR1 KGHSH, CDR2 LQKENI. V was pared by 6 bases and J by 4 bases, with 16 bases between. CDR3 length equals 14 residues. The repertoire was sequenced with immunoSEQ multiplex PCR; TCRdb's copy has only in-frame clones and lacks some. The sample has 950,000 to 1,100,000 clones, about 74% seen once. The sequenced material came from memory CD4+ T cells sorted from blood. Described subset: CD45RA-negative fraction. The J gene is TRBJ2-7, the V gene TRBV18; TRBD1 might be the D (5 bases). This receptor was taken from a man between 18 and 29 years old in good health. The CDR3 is CASSPEAGLYEQYF. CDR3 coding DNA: TGTGCCAGCTCTCCCGAGGCAGGGCTGTACGAGCAGTACTTC.